Below are 11 T cell receptor beta chains sequenced from a single sample in a study of blood T cell repertoires in COVID-19. TCRdb's table, derived via immunoSEQ multiplex PCR, lists solely in-frame clones and lacks some. The table records some 210,000 clones, 80% to 90% of them present only once. Sequenced input: peripheral blood. The receptors stem from a woman between 45 and 65 years old with active or convalescent COVID-19.

This chain links TRBV28 with TRBJ2-3, with D possibly matching TRBD2 (7 bases). V dropped 6 bases and J dropped 6 bases, with 16 bases sitting between them. The CDR3 consists of 14 residues. Germline CDR1 is MDHEN and CDR2 is SYDVKM. The CDR3 loop reads CASSAPAGADTQYF. The DNA of the CDR3 is TGTGCCAGCAGCGCACCGGCGGGGGCCGATACGCAGTATTTT. Supplemented by reference TRBV28 and TRBJ2-3, the full variable domain reads DVKVTQSSRYLVKRTGEKVFLECVQDMDHENMFWYRQDPGLGLRLIYFSYDVKMKEKGDIPEGYSVSREKKERFSLILESASTNQTSMYLCASSAPAGADTQYFGPGTRLTVL.

Only a few counts were recorded for this clone. This chain links TRBV7-9 with TRBJ1-6; 7 nucleotides align to TRBD1. With V trimmed by 5 bases and J by 4 bases, 2 bases remained unmatched. The CDR3 spans 14 residues. Germline-derived CDR1 and CDR2 are SEHNR and FQNEAQ (reference sequence). This CDR3 reads CASSRGQYNSPLHF. DNA for the CDR3: TGTGCCAGCAGCAGGGGACAGTATAATTCACCCCTCCACTTT.

The chain links TRBV7-9 to TRBJ1-1; a possible D gene is TRBD1 (5 bases). Trimming took off 4 bases at V and 10 bases at J, with 13 bases between the two ends. CDR3 length: 12 amino acids. The V gene's germline CDR1 is SEHNR and CDR2 FQNEAQ (reference sequence). This CDR3 reads CASSSMGPVAFF. CDR3 nucleotides: TGTGCCAGCAGCTCCATGGGGCCAGTAGCTTTCTTT.

The rearrangement links TRBV19 to TRBJ1-2, with D perhaps matching TRBD1 (6 bases). The CDR3 is made up of 17 amino acids. Germline CDR1 is LNHDA and CDR2 is SQIVND (reference sequence). Trimming removed 6 bases from V and 4 bases from J, with 24 bases in between. CDR3 residues: CASRRKQGDRSIYGYTF. The CDR3 bases are TGTGCCAGTAGGAGAAAACAGGGAGACCGAAGTATCTATGGCTACACCTTC.

This rearrangement joins TRBV18 to TRBJ1-5; 10 bases fit TRBD1. The V gene's germline CDR1 is KGHSH and CDR2 LQKENI. The CDR3 length is 14 residues. Trimming removed 4 bases from V and 5 bases from J; junction bases left unmatched: 2. CDR3 coding DNA: TGTGCCAGCTCACAGACAGGGGGCTATCAGCCCCAGCATTTT. Residues: CASSQTGGYQPQHF. Combining the CDR3 with reference TRBV18 and TRBJ1-5 gives the whole variable domain NAGVMQNPRHLVRRRGQEARLRCSPMKGHSHVYWYRQLPEEGLKFMVYLQKENIIDESGMPKERFSAEFPKEGPSILRIQQVVRGDSAAYFCASSQTGGYQPQHFGDGTRLSIL.

This clone was counted a few times. This rearrangement joins TRBV6-4 to TRBJ1-2; possibly TRBD1 for D (5 bases). The CDR3 sequence is 15 residues long. Between the trimmed V and J ends, which lost 2 bases and 4 bases, there was a span of 14 bases. From germline, CDR1 is MRHNA and CDR2 SNTAGT. This chain's CDR3 is CASSDGQGETYGYTF. CDR3 nucleotides: TGTGCCAGCAGTGACGGGCAGGGTGAAACCTATGGCTACACCTTC.

This sequence joins TRBV9 and TRBJ1-2; no clear D gene. V lost 3 bases and J lost 3, with 12 bases in between. The germline V gene encodes CDR1 SGDLS and CDR2 YYNGEE. The CDR3 loop spans 14 amino acids. The DNA of the CDR3 is TGTGCCAGCAGCGCGCCGGGAATGCACTATGGCTACACCTTC. Protein: CASSAPGMHYGYTF. Full variable domain (missing parts from reference TRBV9 and TRBJ1-2): DSGVTQTPKHLITATGQRVTLRCSPRSGDLSVYWYQQSLDQGLQFLIQYYNGEERAKGNILERFSAQQFPDLHSELNLSSLELGDSALYFCASSAPGMHYGYTFGSGTRLTVV.

This rearrangement joins TRBV13 to TRBJ2-3; D is ambiguous. The V end was cut by 0 bases, the J end by 2 bases, with 9 bases between. Looked up from germline, CDR1 is PRHDT and CDR2 is FYEKMQ (reference sequence). The CDR3 extends over 15 amino acids. CDR3 sequence: CASSLGRASTDTQYF. Written as DNA, the CDR3 is TGTGCCAGCAGCTTAGGTAGAGCGTCCACAGATACGCAGTATTTT.

The rearrangement uses TRBV19 and TRBJ1-1; 7 nucleotides match TRBD1. J gave up 5 bases and V 6 bases, and 6 bases lay outside the gene matches. The CDR3 is 13 residues long. Germline CDR1 LNHDA, CDR2 SQIVND (reference sequence). The CDR3 sequence: CASSDRVETEAFF. Written as DNA, the CDR3 is TGTGCCAGTAGCGACAGGGTAGAAACTGAAGCTTTCTTT.

The rearrangement uses TRBV2 and TRBJ1-6; 9 positions match TRBD1. V lost 6 bases to trimming and J lost 10 bases; unmatched junction nucleotides: 7. Germline CDR1 and CDR2: SNHLY and FYNNEI. The CDR3 consists of 14 residues. The CDR3 is CASRGQGGESPLHF. DNA for the CDR3: TGTGCCAGCAGGGGACAGGGCGGAGAGTCACCCCTCCACTTT.

The V gene is TRBV29-1, the J gene TRBJ2-2; TRBD1 matches 8 bases. Germline loops: CDR1 SQVTM, CDR2 ANQGSEA. V trimming: 6 bases; J trimming: 3 bases; junction bases outside the gene matches: 6. This CDR3 is built from 14 residues. CDR3 sequence (DNA): TGCAGCGTACCCGGACAGGGAGACACCGGGGAGCTGTTTTTT. The encoded protein is CSVPGQGDTGELFF.